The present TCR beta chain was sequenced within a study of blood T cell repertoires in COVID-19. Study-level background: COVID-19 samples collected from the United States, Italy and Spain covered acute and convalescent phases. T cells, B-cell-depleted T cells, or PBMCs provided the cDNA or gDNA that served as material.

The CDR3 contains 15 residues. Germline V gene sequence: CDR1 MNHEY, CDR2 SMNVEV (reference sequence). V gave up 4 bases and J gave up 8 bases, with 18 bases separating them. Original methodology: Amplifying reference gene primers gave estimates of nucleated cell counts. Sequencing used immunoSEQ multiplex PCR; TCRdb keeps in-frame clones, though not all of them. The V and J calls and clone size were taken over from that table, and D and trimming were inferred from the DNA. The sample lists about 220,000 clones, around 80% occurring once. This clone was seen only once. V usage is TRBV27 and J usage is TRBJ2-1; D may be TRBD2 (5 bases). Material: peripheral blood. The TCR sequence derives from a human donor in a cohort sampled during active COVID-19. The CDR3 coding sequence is TGTGCCAGCAGTTCCCGCAGAGGAGGTTCTGATGAGCAGTTCTTC. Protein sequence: CASSSRRGGSDEQFF.